Listed here are 27 T cell receptor beta chains from one sample, sequenced in a study of shared clonotypes between healthy human individuals. Sequencing used immunoSEQ multiplex PCR; TCRdb keeps in-frame clones, though not all of them. Of about 1,500,000 clones detected, roughly 96% appear once; the ten largest clones hold 0.95% to 1.5%. Sequencing was done on a sample of naive CD4+ T cells sorted from blood. Indicated subset: CD45RA+ positively selected. The receptor set was obtained from a man under 40 in good health.

This clone has just one count. This sequence joins TRBV10-3 and TRBJ2-1; the match to TRBD2 covers 13 bases. V shed 3 bases and J 6 bases; nucleotides not matched to a gene: 5. This CDR3 has 16 residues. The germline V gene has CDR1 ENHRY and CDR2 SYGVKD. The CDR3 protein is CAISDILAGGSNEQFF. The CDR3 nucleotides read TGTGCCATCAGTGACATACTAGCGGGAGGGAGCAATGAGCAGTTCTTC.

The V and J genes are TRBV15 and TRBJ2-1; 9 nucleotides line up with TRBD2. Germline trimming cut 3 bases from V and 10 bases from J; bases unmatched to any gene: 10. CDR1 and CDR2 from the germline V gene are LNHNV and YYDKDF (reference sequence). The CDR3 has 15 residues. CDR3 in DNA: TGTGCCACCAGCAGTCGACTAGCGGAACTGGGGGAGCAGTTCTTC. Protein product: CATSSRLAELGEQFF.

This sequence joins TRBV19 and TRBJ1-1, with a weak D call TRBD1 (5 bases). V lost 6 bases and J lost 3, with 11 bases in between. The CDR3 consists of 13 residues. Germline V gene lookup returns CDR1 LNHDA and CDR2 SQIVND (reference sequence). This CDR3 is CASSFTQDTEAFF. CDR3 nucleotides: TGTGCCAGTAGCTTCACACAGGACACTGAAGCTTTCTTT.

V is TRBV5-4 and J is TRBJ2-1; TRBD2 aligns across 13 bases. The CDR3 length is 16 residues. V dropped 3 bases and J dropped 7; count of bases not matched to a gene: 7. Germline V gene data show CDR1 as SGHNT and CDR2 as YYREEE (reference sequence). Here the CDR3 reads CASSSYGLAGDNEQFF. The CDR3 region has the DNA TGTGCCAGCAGCTCCTATGGACTAGCGGGAGATAATGAGCAGTTCTTC.

The chain couples TRBV28 to TRBJ2-1; the match to TRBD2 covers 9 bases. Germline-derived CDR1 and CDR2 are MDHEN and SYDVKM. J lost 4 bases, V lost 1 base, and 5 bases had no gene match. The CDR3 spans 16 residues. As DNA, the CDR3 is TGTGCCAGCAGTTTATCTGGACTAGCGCAATACAATGAGCAGTTCTTC. Translation gives CASSLSGLAQYNEQFF.

The chain joins TRBV7-8 to TRBJ2-7, with D possibly being TRBD2 (5 bases). The germline gives CDR1 SGHVS, CDR2 FQNEAQ. V dropped 5 bases and J dropped 4 bases, with 21 bases sitting between them. This CDR3 has 16 residues. The CDR3 here is CASSRHQTTFIYEQYF. CDR3 nucleotide sequence: TGTGCCAGCAGCCGTCATCAGACTACTTTCATTTACGAGCAGTACTTC.

This rearrangement joins TRBV4-1 to TRBJ1-5; 7 positions match TRBD1. The V and J ends lost 3 bases and 5 bases, in that order; junction bases with no gene match: 7. The germline CDR1 and CDR2 sequences are MGHRA and YSYEKL. This CDR3 region has 15 residues. CDR3 in amino acids: CASSHPGGGDQPQHF. The CDR3, as DNA: TGCGCCAGCAGCCACCCAGGGGGAGGGGATCAGCCCCAGCATTTT.

The V and J genes are TRBV25-1 and TRBJ2-7; D gene ambiguous. Germline loops: CDR1 MGHDK, CDR2 SYGVNS. Between the trimmed V and J ends, which lost 1 base and 0 bases, there was a span of 7 bases. The CDR3 length is 14 residues. The DNA for the CDR3 is TGTGCCAGCAGTGAATCCCGTCCCTCCTACGAGCAGTACTTC. Protein product: CASSESRPSYEQYF.

The rearrangement joins TRBV7-9 to TRBJ2-5; TRBD2 aligns across 7 bases. Unmatched junction bases numbered 7, after V lost 7 bases and J lost 5 bases. CDR3 size: 13 residues. Germline V gene data show CDR1 as SEHNR and CDR2 as FQNEAQ (reference sequence). DNA for the CDR3: TGTGCCAGCACCCGGGGGGTGCGCGAGACCCAGTACTTC. Translated, it gives CASTRGVRETQYF.

This clone occurred once. V usage is TRBV5-1 and J usage is TRBJ1-2; D gene uncertain. The CDR3 is made up of 15 amino acids. Deletions cut 0 bases from V and 8 bases from J, with 17 bases between. Germline V gene sequence: CDR1 SGHRS, CDR2 YFSETQ. CDR3 residues: CASSLGPPPDLGYTF. In DNA, the CDR3 is TGCGCCAGCAGCTTGGGCCCCCCTCCGGATTTGGGCTACACCTTC.

For this clone: The germline gene is not matched at one end of the junction; a read error may be the cause. This chain joins TRBV7-9 and TRBJ2-6; D is unclear. Germline values: CDR1 SEHNR, CDR2 FQNEAQ (reference sequence). The CDR3 is 13 residues long. The CDR3 sequence is CATETSGANVLTF. DNA for the CDR3: TGTGCCACCGAGACCTCTGGCGCCAACGTCCTGACTTTC.

The V call is TRBV7-9, the J call TRBJ2-1; TRBD2 matches at 8 bases. CDR1 is SEHNR and CDR2 is FQNEAQ in the germline V gene (reference sequence). The junction had 11 bases not matched to a gene; V was cut back by 2 bases and J by 8 bases. This CDR3 is built from 16 residues. For the CDR3, the DNA is TGTGCCAGCAGCTTATTGGGGACTAGGCCGTCGGATGAGCAGTTCTTC. This translates into CASSLLGTRPSDEQFF.

The chain joins TRBV19 to TRBJ1-2; D gene uncertain. The CDR3 spans 16 residues. Germline CDR1 is LNHDA and CDR2 is SQIVND (reference sequence). V was trimmed by 7 bases and J by 4 bases, leaving 22 bases between them. In DNA form, the CDR3 reads TGTGCCAGTACCGCCCTTCGGGGATCCCTGAGCTATGGCTACACCTTC. Translated, it gives CASTALRGSLSYGYTF.

The chain carries TRBV6-1 and TRBJ1-5; no definite D call. The germline V gene has CDR1 MNHNS and CDR2 SASEGT. Trimming took 7 bases from V and 3 from J, leaving 7 bases between them. The CDR3 is 12 residues long. The CDR3, as DNA: TGTGCCAGCAACCGAGACAATCAGCCCCAGCATTTT. The encoded protein is CASNRDNQPQHF.

This clone was seen more than once but under ten times. Other nucleotide sequences in the sample specify the same CDR3. The V call is TRBV5-1, the J call TRBJ1-1; D remains unclear. The V gene lost 0 bases and the J gene lost 1 base, with 4 bases spanning the gap. Looked up from germline, CDR1 is SGHRS and CDR2 is YFSETQ. The CDR3 totals 13 residues. CDR3 residues: CASSLAQNTEAFF. The CDR3 DNA reads TGCGCCAGCAGCTTGGCACAGAACACTGAAGCTTTCTTT.

The CDR3, as DNA: TGTGCCAGCAGCAAGGGACAGGGGAGGAACGAGCAGTACTTC. It is translated as CASSKGQGRNEQYF. This rearrangement joins TRBV21-1 to TRBJ2-7; TRBD1 reflects the table's D call only, with no check against the DNA. TRBV21-1 represents a pseudogene. The CDR3 loop spans 14 amino acids.

The V gene is TRBV14, the J gene TRBJ2-7, with 9 bases identical to TRBD2. The germline V gene has CDR1 SGHDN and CDR2 FVKESK. J gave up 3 bases and V 1 base, and 10 bases lay outside the gene matches. CDR3 size: 17 residues. The CDR3 DNA is TGTGCCAGCAGCCAAGCCACGCGGGAGGGCCACCTCTACGAGCAGTACTTC. Amino acids: CASSQATREGHLYEQYF.

V and J are TRBV27 and TRBJ2-5; 9 nucleotides align to TRBD1. The CDR3 spans 18 residues. Losses at the gene ends were 2 bases for V and 5 bases for J; bases not matched to a gene: 15. Germline V lookup: CDR1 MNHEY, CDR2 SMNVEV (reference sequence). CDR3 in DNA: TGTGCCAGCAGTTTAAAGACAGGGGGAGGTGGATTGAGGGAGACCCAGTACTTC. This gives the protein CASSLKTGGGGLRETQYF.

The chain links TRBV15 to TRBJ2-5, with TRBD2 matching over 12 bases. The CDR3 totals 14 residues. Trimming took 3 bases from V and 4 from J; bases not matched to a gene: 0. CDR1 and CDR2 (germline): LNHNV, YYDKDF (reference sequence). The CDR3 DNA sequence: TGTGCCACCAGCAGGGGACTAGCGGGAGAGACCCAGTACTTC. It translates to CATSRGLAGETQYF.

The chain combines TRBV5-6 with TRBJ1-3; D is perhaps TRBD1 (5 bases). V gave up 1 base and J gave up 0 bases, with 17 bases separating them. CDR1 is SGHDT and CDR2 is YYEEEE in the germline V gene. The CDR3 is made up of 18 amino acids. The CDR3 DNA is TGTGCCAGCAGCTTGTCCCCTTTGGTAGGACACTCTGGAAACACCATATATTTT. This encodes CASSLSPLVGHSGNTIYF.

The gene calls are TRBV30 and TRBJ2-7; TRBD2 agrees at 12 bases. Germline V CDR1 and CDR2: GTSNPN, SVGIG (reference sequence). J lost 6 bases, V lost 3 bases, and 9 bases had no gene match. The CDR3 totals 15 residues. The CDR3 DNA sequence: TGTGCCTGGAGGGAGACTAGCGGGAGACTGGCCGAGCAGTACTTC. This codes for CAWRETSGRLAEQYF. The full variable domain, rest sourced from reference TRBV30 and TRBJ2-7, is SQTIHQWPATLVQPVGSPLSLECTVEGTSNPNLYWYRQAAGRGLQLLFYSVGIGQISSEVPQNLSASRPQDRQFILSSKKLLLSDSGFYLCAWRETSGRLAEQYFGPGTRLTVT.

The rearrangement links TRBV27 to TRBJ2-5, with 7 bases lining up with TRBD2. V was pared by 2 bases and J by 8 bases, with 23 bases of the junction left unmatched. This CDR3 region has 19 residues. From germline, CDR1 is MNHEY and CDR2 SMNVEV (reference sequence). In nucleotides, the CDR3 is TGTGCCAGCAGTTTAGCGGGAGCCACCAGACGGAGGAGGGAAGGTACCCAGTACTTC. This codes for CASSLAGATRRRREGTQYF.

The rearrangement joins TRBV19 to TRBJ2-7; no definite D call. The V gene's germline CDR1 is LNHDA and CDR2 SQIVND (reference sequence). The CDR3 consists of 14 residues. The V end was cut by 0 bases, the J end by 4 bases, with 10 bases between. Written as DNA, the CDR3 is TGTGCCAGTAGTATAGATCTCTGGAGATACGAGCAGTACTTC. Amino acid sequence: CASSIDLWRYEQYF.

The V call is TRBV5-4, the J call TRBJ2-1; TRBD2 agrees at 13 bases. The germline V gene has CDR1 SGHNT and CDR2 YYREEE (reference sequence). The CDR3 runs to 15 residues. V was clipped by 6 bases and J by 3 bases; unmatched bases: 3. This CDR3 reads CASMGTSGIYNEQFF. The CDR3, as DNA: TGTGCCAGCATGGGGACTAGCGGGATCTACAATGAGCAGTTCTTC.

The CDR3: CASSSRTLSSYEQYF. The CDR3 coding sequence is TGTGCCAGCAGCTCTCGGACCCTGAGCTCCTACGAGCAGTACTTC. The V and J genes are TRBV7-9 and TRBJ2-7; D gene ambiguous. This CDR3 has 15 residues. The V and J ends lost 4 bases and 0 bases respectively, with 13 bases between them. Germline V gene sequence: CDR1 SEHNR, CDR2 FQNEAQ (reference sequence).

V and J are TRBV9 and TRBJ2-3; no definite D call. V dropped 1 base and J dropped 4 bases, with 4 bases sitting between them. The CDR3 covers 12 residues. Germline V lookup: CDR1 SGDLS, CDR2 YYNGEE. CDR3 DNA: TGTGCCAGCAGCGTAAGTGCAGATACGCAGTATTTT. It translates to CASSVSADTQYF.

The rearrangement uses TRBV19 and TRBJ1-1; D gene ambiguous. Germline loops: CDR1 LNHDA, CDR2 SQIVND (reference sequence). CDR3 length: 13 residues. V shed 7 bases and J shed 1 base, with 10 bases lying between them. The CDR3 region has the DNA TGTGCCAGTAAGCTCAGATCGAACACTGAAGCTTTCTTT. Amino acids: CASKLRSNTEAFF.